This TCR beta chain appears in the sequencing data of a study of blood T cell repertoires in COVID-19. Study background: Samples came from the United States, Italy and Spain, spanning acute and convalescent COVID-19. The cDNA or gDNA used as material had been derived from T cells, B-cell-depleted T cells, or PBMCs.

This clone has a single count. The authors' processing: Quantification of nucleated cells was approximated via reference gene primer amplification. Clones were read by immunoSEQ multiplex PCR, and TCRdb kept only the in-frame ones, dropping some. The V and J calls and clone size come from that table; D and trimming were worked out from the DNA. The sample has roughly 48,000 clones; 82% are singletons. In germline, CDR1 is SGHTA, CDR2 FQGNSA. The V and J ends lost 3 bases and 4 bases respectively, with 16 bases between them. The CDR3 loop spans 15 amino acids. This chain joins TRBV7-2 and TRBJ2-7, with a tentative D call TRBD2 (6 bases). Sequenced: peripheral blood. The origin of this receptor is a middle-aged man with acute or convalescent COVID-19. The CDR3 DNA follows: TGTGCCAGCAGCTTGGAGGGGATCCAAACTTACGAGCAGTACTTC. This codes for CASSLEGIQTYEQYF.